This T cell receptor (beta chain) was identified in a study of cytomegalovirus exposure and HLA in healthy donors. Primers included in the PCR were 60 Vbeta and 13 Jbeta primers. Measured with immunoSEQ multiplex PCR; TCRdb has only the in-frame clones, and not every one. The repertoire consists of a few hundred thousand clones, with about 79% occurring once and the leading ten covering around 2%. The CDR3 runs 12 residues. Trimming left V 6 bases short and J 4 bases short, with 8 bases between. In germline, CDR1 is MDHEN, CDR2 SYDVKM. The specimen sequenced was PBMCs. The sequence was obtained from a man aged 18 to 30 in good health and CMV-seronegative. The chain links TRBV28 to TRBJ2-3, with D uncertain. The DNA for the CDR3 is TGTGCCAGCAGCACCTTAGCAGATACGCAGTATTTT. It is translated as CASSTLADTQYF.